This T cell receptor beta chain was retrieved from a study of cytomegalovirus exposure and HLA in healthy donors. As concerns this clone: The antigen remains unidentified.

Study observations and caveats: Later analysis suggested links between common viral pathogens and several top significant clusters.

PCR was performed using 60 Vbeta and 13 Jbeta primers. Clones were sequenced by immunoSEQ multiplex PCR, and TCRdb holds only the in-frame ones, with some missing. Altogether approximately 150,000 clones are present, 70% to 80% being singletons, with the ten largest covering 5.5% to 7%. Per the germline V gene, CDR1 is MGHRA and CDR2 is YSYEKL. With 2 bases clipped from V and 8 bases from J, the junction kept 19 bases outside the gene matches. This CDR3 region has 19 residues. The sequenced sample consisted of PBMCs. This clonotype was obtained from a woman aged 40 to 49 in good health and CMV-seropositive. This chain links TRBV4-1 with TRBJ2-1, with 9 positions matching TRBD2. CDR3 protein: CASSQWFRSSSGSAYEQFF. Written as DNA, the CDR3 is TGCGCCAGCAGCCAATGGTTTCGGTCGAGTAGCGGGAGTGCATATGAGCAGTTCTTC.